This TCR beta chain stems from a study of cytomegalovirus exposure and HLA in healthy donors. CDR1 and CDR2 (germline): LNHDA, SQIVND (reference sequence). This CDR3 spans 14 amino acids. V lost 5 bases, J lost 2 bases, and 10 bases lay in between. With 60 Vbeta and 13 Jbeta primers, the PCR was carried out. Clones were read by immunoSEQ multiplex PCR, and TCRdb kept only the in-frame ones, dropping some. The sample lists roughly 180,000 clones, roughly 80% occurring once. The V call is TRBV19, the J call TRBJ1-5, with D possibly TRBD1 on 6 matching bases. The sample was PBMCs. The receptor comes from a man aged 25 to 45 in good health and CMV-seropositive. In DNA form, the CDR3 reads TGTGCCAGTAGTCCAGGGGCTGGCAATCAGCCCCAGCATTTT. Its protein is CASSPGAGNQPQHF.